This T cell receptor (beta chain) was sequenced for a study of cytomegalovirus exposure and HLA in healthy donors. Points on this clone: The antigen is not known.

General study results and limits: Evidence from a later analysis indicated that most CMV-associated TCR beta chains looked HLA-restricted.

Germline V gene data show CDR1 as SGHRS and CDR2 as YFSETQ. Trimming removed 10 bases from V and 3 bases from J, with 19 bases in between. The CDR3 runs 14 residues. The PCR ran on 60 Vbeta and 13 Jbeta primers. Clones were read by immunoSEQ multiplex PCR, and TCRdb kept only the in-frame ones, dropping some. The listing records about 40,000 clones. The receptor was derived from a woman aged 30 to 39 in good health and CMV-seronegative. Material for sequencing was PBMCs. The chain has TRBV5-1 and TRBJ1-1; D may be TRBD1 (5 bases). The CDR3 nucleotides read TGCGCCTCCTCCCCGGGGGTAGGGTACACTGAAGCTTTCTTT. This encodes CASSPGVGYTEAFF.